The 5 T cell receptor beta chains listed next were all sequenced from one sample in a study of early T cells in non-severe SARS-CoV-2 infection. Via MiXCR, TCRdb re-called the 5' RACE reads, giving one row per CDR3 protein. The repertoire holds tens of thousands of distinct CDR3 sequences, with roughly 12% as singletons. Sequenced sample: whole blood. The receptors were gathered from an adult who was a healthcare worker with PCR-confirmed SARS-CoV-2 infection or an uninfected control (not recorded which).

This clonotype was seen repeatedly, ten times or more. The chain employs TRBV19 and TRBJ2-5, with D possibly matching TRBD2 (5 bases). This CDR3 spans 14 amino acids. V was clipped by 2 bases and J by 1 base, with 8 bases between them. Germline CDR1 reads LNHDA; CDR2 reads SQIVND (reference sequence). CDR3 protein: CASSIKLVQETQYF. CDR3 bases: TGTGCCAGTAGTATAAAACTAGTCCAAGAGACCCAGTACTTC.

The genes are TRBV5-6 and TRBJ2-6; D gene unclear. The CDR3 covers 18 residues. Germline-derived CDR1 and CDR2 are SGHDT and YYEEEE. V dropped 0 bases and J dropped 0 bases, with 13 bases sitting between them. The CDR3 here is CASSLDVMRRSGANVLTF. In nucleotides, the CDR3 is TGTGCCAGCAGCTTGGATGTGATGCGCCGCTCTGGGGCCAACGTCCTGACTTTC.

This clonotype occurred many times. The chain is built from TRBV6-1 and TRBJ2-1; weak D call: TRBD2 (6 bases). This CDR3 spans 13 amino acids. V lost 6 bases and J lost 5, with 11 bases in between. The V gene's germline CDR1 is MNHNS and CDR2 SASEGT. CDR3 loop: CASRGTWDNEQFF. The CDR3 DNA is TGTGCCAGCAGGGGGACTTGGGACAATGAGCAGTTCTTC.

This clonotype appeared a few times. The rearrangement links TRBV29-1 to TRBJ2-2; D assignment may be TRBD1 or TRBD2 (5 bases each). The CDR3 length is 13 residues. Trimming stripped 7 bases from V and 6 bases from J, with 15 bases between. Germline CDR1 is SQVTM and CDR2 is ANQGSEA. The CDR3, as DNA: TGCAGCGCTGGGGACGGGTTTGCCGGGGAGCTGTTTTTT. Protein: CSAGDGFAGELFF.

As concerns this clonotype: Its ends do not fully match the called genes, so a read error is possible. CDR3 nucleotides: TGTGCCAGCAGTTACTTACCAGGGGGAACAGATACGCAGTATTTC. Translating gives CASSYLPGGTDTQYF. The J gene is TRBJ2-3, the V gene TRBV6-5, with 7 bases that match TRBD1. Germline CDR1 MNHEY, CDR2 SVGAGI. This CDR3 has 15 amino acids.